These T cell receptor beta chains were read from a single sample in a study of T-cell reconstitution after alpha-beta-depleted transplantation in children. TCRdb reprocessed the PCR reads with MiXCR, giving one entry per CDR3 protein. The sample has more than 500,000 distinct CDR3 sequences; roughly 11% are singletons. The sequencing used PBMCs, mostly from graft donor cells, collected 180 days after TCRalphabeta/CD19-depleted stem cell transplant. The receptors shown here come from a female patient aged 2 to 10 who had a stem cell transplant for aplastic anemia, so the T cells may come from the graft donor. The CDR3 runs from the conserved cysteine through the conserved F or W. Fields, in order: CDR3 protein, CDR3 DNA, V gene, D gene, clone size, J gene. A D gene is named only where the DNA matches it firmly. A row's size may be missing; if present it is once, few, many or a size class.

cdr3_aa: CASSTTSGRWNEQFF
cdr3_nt: TGTGCCAGCAGCACTACTAGCGGGAGGTGGAATGAGCAGTTCTTC
v_call: TRBV7-2
d_call: TRBD2
clone_size: once
j_call: TRBJ2-1

cdr3_aa: CSVVAGDPTYEQYF
cdr3_nt: TGCAGCGTTGTGGCGGGAGACCCGACCTACGAGCAGTACTTC
v_call: TRBV29-1
d_call: TRBD2
clone_size: few
j_call: TRBJ2-7

cdr3_aa: CASSFSLRTNTGELFF
cdr3_nt: TGCGCCAGCAGCTTCTCGTTGCGCACGAACACCGGGGAGCTGTTTTTT
v_call: TRBV5-1
d_call: -
clone_size: few
j_call: TRBJ2-2

cdr3_aa: CASSKLGLAGDEQFF
cdr3_nt: TGTGCCAGCAGCAAACTGGGACTAGCGGGGGATGAGCAGTTCTTC
v_call: TRBV7-3
d_call: TRBD2
clone_size: few
j_call: TRBJ2-1

cdr3_aa: CSASGGLAKNIQYF
cdr3_nt: TGCAGTGCTAGCGGGGGACTAGCCAAAAACATTCAGTACTTC
v_call: TRBV20-1
d_call: -
clone_size: many
j_call: TRBJ2-4

cdr3_aa: CSVEVRGGLTEAFF
cdr3_nt: TGCAGCGTTGAAGTCCGAGGGGGATTGACTGAAGCTTTCTTT
v_call: TRBV29-1
d_call: -
clone_size: -
j_call: TRBJ1-1

cdr3_aa: CASSLTSGFTDTQYF
cdr3_nt: TGTGCCAGCAGCCTCACTAGCGGGTTCACAGATACGCAGTATTTT
v_call: TRBV7-2
d_call: TRBD2
clone_size: many
j_call: TRBJ2-3

cdr3_aa: CSVVTYNEQFF
cdr3_nt: TGCAGCGTTGTGACTTACAATGAGCAGTTCTTC
v_call: TRBV29-1
d_call: -
clone_size: few
j_call: TRBJ2-1

cdr3_aa: CASSYSHRENIQYF
cdr3_nt: TGTGCCAGCAGTTACTCCCACAGAGAAAACATTCAGTACTTC
v_call: TRBV6-5
d_call: -
clone_size: -
j_call: TRBJ2-4

cdr3_aa: CASSFQNYNEQFF
cdr3_nt: TGTGCCAGCAGCTTTCAGAACTACAATGAGCAGTTCTTC
v_call: TRBV7-9
d_call: -
clone_size: -
j_call: TRBJ2-1

cdr3_aa: CASSLGIEGRRGFF
cdr3_nt: TGTGCCAGCAGCTTGGGCATAGAAGGACGTAGGGGTTTCTTT
v_call: TRBV5-6
d_call: -
clone_size: few
j_call: TRBJ1-1

cdr3_aa: CASSGQGAPNEQFF
cdr3_nt: TGTGCCAGCAGCGGACAGGGGGCTCCCAATGAGCAGTTCTTC
v_call: TRBV6-2/TRBV6-3
d_call: TRBD1
clone_size: -
j_call: TRBJ2-1

cdr3_aa: CASSLLGQGGLYEQYF
cdr3_nt: TGTGCCAGCAGTCTCCTGGGTCAGGGGGGGCTCTACGAGCAGTACTTC
v_call: TRBV28
d_call: -
clone_size: few
j_call: TRBJ2-7

cdr3_aa: CASRFARGYNEQFF
cdr3_nt: TGTGCCAGCAGATTTGCTCGGGGTTACAATGAGCAGTTCTTC
v_call: TRBV12-3/TRBV12-4
d_call: -
clone_size: -
j_call: TRBJ2-1

cdr3_aa: CASSYGDRRANEQYF
cdr3_nt: TGTGCCAGCAGTTACGGGGACAGACGAGCTAACGAGCAGTACTTC
v_call: TRBV6-2/TRBV6-3
d_call: TRBD1
clone_size: -
j_call: TRBJ2-7

cdr3_aa: CASSRDRVLSSNEQFF
cdr3_nt: TGTGCCAGCAGCCGGGACCGGGTCCTCTCCTCCAATGAGCAGTTCTTC
v_call: TRBV14
d_call: -
clone_size: -
j_call: TRBJ2-1

cdr3_aa: CASSLSQGRAIRKNTEAFF
cdr3_nt: TGCGCCAGCAGCTTAAGTCAAGGACGGGCAATTAGAAAGAACACTGAAGCTTTCTTT
v_call: TRBV5-1
d_call: -
clone_size: -
j_call: TRBJ1-1

cdr3_aa: CASSQEPGDTEAFF
cdr3_nt: TGCGCCAGCAGCCAAGAGCCAGGGGACACTGAAGCTTTCTTT
v_call: TRBV4-3
d_call: -
clone_size: few
j_call: TRBJ1-1

cdr3_aa: CASSFDDYGYTF
cdr3_nt: TGCGCCAGCAGCTTCGATGACTATGGCTACACCTTC
v_call: TRBV5-1
d_call: -
clone_size: few
j_call: TRBJ1-2

cdr3_aa: CSAPRGNEQFF
cdr3_nt: TGCAGTGCACCCAGGGGCAATGAGCAGTTCTTC
v_call: TRBV20-1
d_call: -
clone_size: few
j_call: TRBJ2-1

cdr3_aa: CSVLVGGRGNEQFF
cdr3_nt: TGCAGCGTTCTGGTGGGGGGGAGAGGCAATGAGCAGTTCTTC
v_call: TRBV29-1
d_call: TRBD2
clone_size: few
j_call: TRBJ2-1

cdr3_aa: CASRGGGFSYEQYF
cdr3_nt: TGTGCCAGCAGAGGGGGGGGCTTCTCCTACGAGCAGTACTTC
v_call: TRBV6-1
d_call: -
clone_size: -
j_call: TRBJ2-7

cdr3_aa: CASSPGLANYNEQFF
cdr3_nt: TGTGCCAGCAGCCCCGGACTAGCGAACTACAATGAGCAGTTCTTC
v_call: TRBV4-2
d_call: TRBD2
clone_size: -
j_call: TRBJ2-1

cdr3_aa: CASSPRAGTFSTDTQYF
cdr3_nt: TGTGCCAGCAGCCCACGGGCCGGGACTTTCAGCACAGATACGCAGTATTTT
v_call: TRBV7-2
d_call: -
clone_size: few
j_call: TRBJ2-3

cdr3_aa: CSASLAGPREQFF
cdr3_nt: TGCAGTGCTAGTCTAGCGGGGCCTAGGGAGCAGTTCTTC
v_call: TRBV20-1
d_call: TRBD2
clone_size: -
j_call: TRBJ2-1

cdr3_aa: CSARDFSYEDTQYF
cdr3_nt: TGCAGTGCTAGAGATTTTTCCTACGAAGATACGCAGTATTTT
v_call: TRBV20-1
d_call: -
clone_size: many
j_call: TRBJ2-3

cdr3_aa: CASKIWGYNYGYTF
cdr3_nt: TGTGCCAGCAAGATCTGGGGATATAACTATGGCTACACCTTC
v_call: TRBV13
d_call: -
clone_size: few
j_call: TRBJ1-2

cdr3_aa: CAISGARGSDYEQYF
cdr3_nt: TGTGCCATCAGCGGGGCCAGGGGGAGCGACTACGAGCAGTACTTC
v_call: TRBV10-3
d_call: TRBD1
clone_size: few
j_call: TRBJ2-7